The clone carrying this T cell receptor beta chain was seen repeatedly, ten times or more. Construction of TCR beta libraries relied on iRepertoire HTBI primers and on Arm-PCR targeting CDR3 regions. One entry per CDR3 protein, called by TCRdb with MiXCR from the multiplex PCR reads. The sample consists of roughly 500,000 distinct CDR3 sequences, less than 15% of them appearing once. Time point in this sample: newly diagnosed GD, antithyroid drugs for less than 3 months. RNA from PBMCs was the source of the TCR library. Trimming cost V 4 bases and J 3 bases, with 24 bases left between them. The CDR3 runs to 18 residues. Germline V gene data show CDR1 as SGHRS and CDR2 as YFSETQ. The data derive from a study of regulatory T cells in long-lasting Graves disease. About the study: Prior antithyroid drug treatment in newly diagnosed Graves' patients lasted under 3 months.

The same sample was also studied in work on T cells in Graves' hyperthyroidism and ophthalmopathy.

Source: peripheral blood mononuclear cells (PBMCs), taken at new diagnosis, from a patient treated with antithyroid drugs. This rearrangement joins TRBV5-1 to TRBJ2-3; maybe TRBD1 (6 bases). The receptor comes from a man younger than 45 with Graves disease. The CDR3 DNA reads TGCGCCAGCAGCCCACTGACGGGGACAACCTCTGGGACAGATACGCAGTATTTT. It encodes CASSPLTGTTSGTDTQYF. The whole variable domain, filled in from reference TRBV5-1 and TRBJ2-3, reads KAGVTQTPRYLIKTRGQQVTLSCSPISGHRSVSWYQQTPGQGLQFLFEYFSETQRNKGNFPGRFSGRQFSNSRSEMNVSTLELGDSALYLCASSPLTGTTSGTDTQYFGPGTRLTVL.